Listed here are 13 T cell receptor beta chains from one sample, sequenced in a study of immune heterogeneity within non-small cell lung tumors. A multiplex PCR containing 32 V primers and 13 J primers was used to amplify TCR beta CDR3. TCRdb fed the multiplex PCR reads into MiXCR, producing one record per CDR3 protein. The table has roughly 14,000 distinct CDR3 sequences, 25% to 35% seen once. Genomic DNA from bulk tumor acted as the template, and about 600 ng was loaded per sample. Several widely spaced biopsies per primary tumor were taken during surgery. Surgery that was curative in intent was performed on patients with untreated, newly diagnosed non-small cell lung cancer. Material for sequencing was lung tumor tissue. All receptors come from a man in his forties with non-small cell lung cancer.

This clonotype showed up many times. This chain connects TRBV6-1 to TRBJ1-6; 10 bases are a match to TRBD1. The V gene's germline CDR1 is MNHNS and CDR2 SASEGT. CDR3 length: 14 residues. The ends lost 6 bases at V and 10 bases at J; junction bases unmatched: 6. The CDR3 coding sequence is TGTGCCAGCAGCTCGACAGGGGGCGTCTCACCCCTCCACTTT. This encodes CASSSTGGVSPLHF.

This clonotype was counted a few times. A much larger clone sits a single nucleotide away, making a read error possible. The gene calls are TRBV7-2 and TRBJ1-4, with D uncertain. The CDR3 extends over 16 amino acids. V lost 5 bases and J 7 bases, leaving 20 bases between the germline ends. Germline V gene sequence: CDR1 SGHTA, CDR2 FQGNSA. The CDR3 region is CASSLSCPTNFEKLFF. CDR3 DNA sequence: TGTGCCAGCAGCCTATCGTGCCCAACTAACTTTGAAAAACTGTTTTTT.

A remark on this clonotype: This may come from a read error, since a much larger clone is one base off. Because the CDR3 is missing its conserved closing phenylalanine or tryptophan, this is likely a read error. The chain uses TRBV6-1 and TRBJ1-1; 8 positions match TRBD1. Germline V gene lookup returns CDR1 MNHNS and CDR2 SASEGT. J gave up 2 bases and V 7 bases, and 12 bases lay outside the gene matches. The CDR3 consists of 16 residues. CDR3 in DNA: TGTGCCAGCATACGCCGGACAGGGACTCGAAACACTGAAGCTTTCCTT. Amino acid sequence: CASIRRTGTRNTEAFL.

To note about this clonotype: With a much larger clone just one base away, this may be a read error. This chain's CDR3 is CSATLAQQETQYF. CDR3 DNA: TGCAGCGCCACACTAGCGCAACAAGAGACCCAGTACTTC. The rearrangement joins TRBV29-1 to TRBJ2-5; 7 nucleotides match TRBD2. V was clipped by 7 bases and J by 2 bases; unmatched bases: 7. The CDR3 sequence is 13 residues long. The V gene's germline CDR1 is SQVTM and CDR2 ANQGSEA. Based on the CDR3 plus reference TRBV29-1 and TRBJ2-5, the full variable domain is SAVISQKPSRDICQRGTSLTIQCQVDSQVTMMFWYRQQPGQSLTLIATANQGSEATYESGFVIDKFPISRPNLTFSTLTVSNMSPEDSSIYLCSATLAQQETQYFGPGTRLLVL.

This clonotype was observed a handful of times. The chain employs TRBV24-1 and TRBJ1-1, with D possibly TRBD1 on 5 matching bases. The CDR3 extends over 14 amino acids. Trimming removed 4 bases from V and 6 bases from J, with 14 bases in between. The germline V gene encodes CDR1 KGHDR and CDR2 SFDVKD. CDR3 coding DNA: TGTGCCACCAGTGAGCCCGGGACGGACGCTGAAGCTTTCTTT. It yields the protein CATSEPGTDAEAFF.

The sample holds many counts of this clonotype. V is TRBV7-3 and J is TRBJ2-1; TRBD2 matches 10 bases. Looked up from germline, CDR1 is SGHTA and CDR2 is FQGTGA. This CDR3 spans 16 amino acids. J gave up 5 bases and V 6 bases, and 10 bases lay outside the gene matches. DNA for the CDR3: TGTGCCAGCAGTTACCAAGCGGGAGGGCCCCACAATGAGCAGTTCTTC. As protein: CASSYQAGGPHNEQFF. The full variable domain, its missing parts supplied by reference TRBV7-3 and TRBJ2-1, is GAGVSQTPSNKVTEKGKYVELRCDPISGHTALYWYRQSLGQGPEFLIYFQGTGAADDSGLPNDRFFAVRPEGSVSTLKIQRTERGDSAVYLCASSYQAGGPHNEQFFGPGTRLTVL.

As DNA, the CDR3 is TGCGCCAGCAGCTTGGCCGGGACAGGGTTTGTTGACACCGGGGAGCTGTTTTTT. Its translation is CASSLAGTGFVDTGELFF. The chain uses TRBV5-1 and TRBJ2-2; 9 bases are a match to TRBD1. V trimming: 0 bases; J trimming: 3 bases; junction bases outside the gene matches: 9. This CDR3 comprises 18 residues. Germline V gene data show CDR1 as SGHRS and CDR2 as YFSETQ.

This clonotype was counted at least ten times. The CDR3 sequence: CATSDTGDGYNEQFF. The CDR3 DNA follows: TGTGCCACCAGTGACACGGGAGACGGCTACAATGAGCAGTTCTTC. V usage is TRBV24-1 and J usage is TRBJ2-1; D may be TRBD2 (6 bases). Trimming removed 4 bases at V and 3 bases at J, with 12 bases between. Germline V CDR1 and CDR2: KGHDR, SFDVKD. The CDR3 totals 15 residues.

Comment on this clonotype: A much larger clonotype is one base distant, so this may be a read error. This rearrangement joins TRBV27 to TRBJ1-4, with no clear D. The germline CDR1 and CDR2 sequences are MNHEY and SMNVEV (reference sequence). Trimming stripped 9 bases from V and 2 bases from J, with 13 bases between. There are 14 residues in the CDR3. The CDR3 sequence: CASFDRFTNEKLFF. In DNA form, the CDR3 reads TGTGCCAGTTTTGACCGGTTTACTAATGAAAAACTGTTTTTT.

This clonotype has more than one count but fewer than ten. The chain has TRBV18 and TRBJ2-1; weak D call: TRBD1 (6 bases). Trimming stripped 4 bases from V and 0 bases from J, with 19 bases between. The CDR3 totals 18 residues. Germline CDR1 reads KGHSH; CDR2 reads LQKENI. In DNA, the CDR3 is TGTGCCAGCTCACTTTACCCTCAGGGGCCAAGCTCCTACAATGAGCAGTTCTTC. Translation gives CASSLYPQGPSSYNEQFF.

This clonotype was found many times. The chain has TRBV14 and TRBJ2-7; 12 bases map to TRBD2. CDR1 SGHDN and CDR2 FVKESK come from the germline V gene. With 7 bases clipped from V and 0 bases from J, the junction kept 7 bases outside the gene matches. CDR3 length: 16 residues. The CDR3 is CASTVGTSGPSYEQYF. DNA for the CDR3: TGTGCCAGCACAGTCGGGACTAGCGGGCCCTCCTACGAGCAGTACTTC.

This clonotype is large in the sample. The V call is TRBV15, the J call TRBJ2-6, with no clear D. The CDR3 has 15 residues. The ends were cut back, 1 base at V and 0 bases at J, with 4 bases in the middle. The V gene's germline CDR1 is LNHNV and CDR2 YYDKDF (reference sequence). The CDR3 DNA reads TGTGCCACCAGCAGAGTAGGCTCTGGGGCCAACGTCCTGACTTTC. Amino acid sequence: CATSRVGSGANVLTF.

Of note for this clonotype: This may come from a read error, since a much larger clone is one base off. The genes are TRBV30 and TRBJ2-7; perhaps TRBD1 as D (6 bases). This CDR3 region has 15 residues. From germline, CDR1 is GTSNPN and CDR2 SVGIG (reference sequence). DNA of the CDR3: TGTGCCTGGAGTGAGGGGACAACCCTCTCCTACGAGCAGTGCTTC. It codes for CAWSEGTTLSYEQCF.